Listed below are T cell receptor beta chains from one sample, sequenced in a study of cytomegalovirus exposure and HLA in healthy donors. Libraries were prepared by immunoSEQ multiplex PCR; TCRdb keeps only in-frame clonotypes and omits some of them. This sample has about 200,000 clones, with about 82% found just once. The sequencing sample was made of PBMCs. The origin of the receptors is a young woman in good health and CMV-seronegative. The CDR3 runs from the conserved cysteine through the conserved F or W. The D gene is left open where the match is weak. Not all rows give a size; the values are once, few, many and, for expanded clones, a class.

abundance,d_gene,v_gene,j_gene,CDR3aa,CDR3nt
-,-,TRBV2,TRBJ2-7,CASNAGPSYEQYF,TGTGCCAGCAATGCGGGGCCCTCCTACGAGCAGTACTTC
-,TRBD1,TRBV5-1,TRBJ1-1,CASSLGSGGTEAFF,TGCGCCAGCAGCTTGGGCTCAGGGGGCACTGAAGCTTTCTTT
-,-,TRBV19,TRBJ1-1,CASSMMEGEVGTEAFF,TGTGCCAGTAGTATGATGGAGGGAGAGGTTGGCACTGAAGCTTTCTTT
-,-,TRBV7-8,TRBJ2-7,CASSFGFHEQYF,TGTGCCAGCAGCTTCGGGTTCCACGAGCAGTACTTC
-,TRBD1,TRBV9,TRBJ1-3,CASSIRTGDGNTIYF,TGTGCCAGCAGCATAAGGACAGGCGATGGAAACACCATATATTTT
-,-,TRBV4-2,TRBJ2-7,CASRTGGDSYEQYF,TGTGCCAGCCGGACGGGGGGGGACAGCTACGAGCAGTACTTC
-,-,TRBV27,TRBJ1-1,CASSFWDNKGNTEAFF,TGTGCCAGCAGTTTTTGGGACAACAAAGGTAACACTGAAGCTTTCTTT
-,TRBD1,TRBV5-1,TRBJ2-6,CASRLTGTVSSGANVLTF,TGCGCCAGCAGGCTTACCGGGACAGTCTCTTCTGGGGCCAACGTCCTGACTTTC
-,TRBD1,TRBV6-1,TRBJ2-3,CASSDVGGFSTDTQYF,TGTGCCAGCAGTGACGTAGGGGGCTTTAGCACAGATACGCAGTATTTT
-,-,TRBV11-2,TRBJ1-5,CASSTRQYQPQHF,TGTGCCAGCAGCACACGACAGTATCAGCCCCAGCATTTT
-,-,TRBV18,TRBJ2-5,CASSPVAETQYF,TGTGCCAGCTCACCTGTAGCAGAGACCCAGTACTTC
-,TRBD1,TRBV7-3,TRBJ1-2,CASSTPGQDYYGYTF,TGTGCCAGCAGCACCCCGGGACAGGACTACTATGGCTACACCTTC
-,TRBD1,TRBV7-9,TRBJ1-2,CASSPRQGAGGYTF,TGTGCCAGCAGCCCACGTCAGGGGGCCGGGGGCTACACCTTC
-,TRBD1,TRBV27,TRBJ1-2,CASSRTGGGFGGYTF,TGTGCCAGCAGCCGGACAGGGGGTGGTTTTGGGGGCTACACCTTC
-,-,TRBV7-2,TRBJ1-4,CASSPGGNNEKLFF,TGTGCCAGCAGCCCCGGGGGGAACAATGAAAAACTGTTTTTT
few,TRBD1,TRBV4-1,TRBJ1-3,CASSQEGTVGNTIYF,TGCGCCAGCAGCCAAGAAGGGACAGTGGGAAACACCATATATTTT
-,-,TRBV4-1,TRBJ1-1,CASSQESARNTEAFF,TGCGCCAGCAGCCAAGAATCCGCCAGGAACACTGAAGCTTTCTTT
-,-,TRBV7-6,TRBJ2-5,CASSLLAVQETQYF,TGTGCCAGCAGCTTACTAGCTGTTCAAGAGACCCAGTACTTC
-,TRBD1,TRBV6-1,TRBJ2-2,CASSVVTGGTGELFF,TGTGCCAGCAGTGTCGTGACAGGGGGCACCGGGGAGCTGTTTTTT
few,TRBD1,TRBV19,TRBJ2-5,CASGDRGQETQYF,TGTGCCAGTGGCGACAGGGGCCAAGAGACCCAGTACTTC
-,TRBD1,TRBV10-2,TRBJ1-2,CASSETGGADNYGYTF,TGCGCCAGCAGTGAGACAGGGGGCGCGGATAACTATGGCTACACCTTC
-,-,TRBV5-1,TRBJ2-2,CASRILGNTGELFF,TGCGCCAGCAGGATACTAGGGAACACCGGGGAGCTGTTTTTT
-,-,TRBV19,TRBJ1-6,CASSRRTSGSYNSPLHF,TGTGCCAGTAGTCGGAGAACATCGGGATCCTATAATTCACCCCTCCACTTT
few,TRBD1,TRBV18,TRBJ2-3,CASSPTDGTADTQYF,TGTGCCAGCTCACCAACGGACGGGACAGCAGATACGCAGTATTTT
-,-,TRBV5-4,TRBJ2-1,CASSLVVASTYNEQFF,TGTGCCAGCAGCTTGGTAGTGGCTAGCACCTACAATGAGCAGTTCTTC
-,TRBD2,TRBV27,TRBJ2-7,CASSLSSGLAGGGTWAYEQYF,TGTGCCAGCAGTTTATCCTCAGGACTAGCGGGAGGAGGGACCTGGGCCTACGAGCAGTACTTC
-,TRBD2,TRBV7-2,TRBJ2-3,CASSFREGGPDTQYF,TGTGCCAGCAGCTTCCGGGAGGGGGGGCCAGATACGCAGTATTTT
-,TRBD1,TRBV30,TRBJ2-7,CAWSRLDRAYEQYF,TGTGCCTGGAGCCGTTTGGACAGGGCCTACGAGCAGTACTTC
few,TRBD2,TRBV19,TRBJ2-2,CASSIGLAGGPGELFF,TGTGCCAGTAGTATCGGACTAGCGGGAGGGCCCGGGGAGCTGTTTTTT